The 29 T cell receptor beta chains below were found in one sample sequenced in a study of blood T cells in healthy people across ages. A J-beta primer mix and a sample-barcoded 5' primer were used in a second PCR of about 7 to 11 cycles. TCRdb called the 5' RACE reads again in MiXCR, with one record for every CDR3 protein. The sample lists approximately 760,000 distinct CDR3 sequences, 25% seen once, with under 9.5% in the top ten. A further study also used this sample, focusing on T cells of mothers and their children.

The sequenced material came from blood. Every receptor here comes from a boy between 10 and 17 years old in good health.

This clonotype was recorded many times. In DNA, the CDR3 is TGTGCCAGCGGCTCAACAGGGTCGGGCGAGCAGTACTTC. Translated, it gives CASGSTGSGEQYF. V gene TRBV6-6 combines with J gene TRBJ2-7, with TRBD1 as a possible D gene (6 bases). The ends were cut back, 8 bases at V and 6 bases at J, with 17 bases in the middle. Germline V gene sequence: CDR1 MNHNY, CDR2 SVGAGI (reference sequence). The CDR3 covers 13 residues.

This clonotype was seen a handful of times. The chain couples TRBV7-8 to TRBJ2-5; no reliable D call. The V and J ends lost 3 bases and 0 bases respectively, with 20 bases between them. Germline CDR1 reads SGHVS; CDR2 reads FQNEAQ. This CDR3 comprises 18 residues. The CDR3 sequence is CASSFTRLLTQYQETQYF. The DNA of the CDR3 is TGTGCCAGCAGCTTTACACGTTTACTGACCCAGTACCAAGAGACCCAGTACTTC.

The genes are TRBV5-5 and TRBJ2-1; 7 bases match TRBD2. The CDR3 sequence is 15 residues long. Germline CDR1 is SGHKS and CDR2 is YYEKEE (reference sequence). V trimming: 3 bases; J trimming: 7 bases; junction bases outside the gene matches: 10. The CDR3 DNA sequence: TGTGCCAGCAGCTGGGAGGGTGGCAAGGTGAATGAGCAGTTCTTC. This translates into CASSWEGGKVNEQFF.

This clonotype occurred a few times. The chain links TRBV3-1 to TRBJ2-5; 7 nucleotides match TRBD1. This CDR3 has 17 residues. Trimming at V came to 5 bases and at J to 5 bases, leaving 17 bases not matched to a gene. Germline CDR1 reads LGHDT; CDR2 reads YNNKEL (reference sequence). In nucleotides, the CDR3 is TGTGCCAGCAGCACAATGGGCCGGGCAGGGGGTAATGAGACCCAGTACTTC. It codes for CASSTMGRAGGNETQYF.

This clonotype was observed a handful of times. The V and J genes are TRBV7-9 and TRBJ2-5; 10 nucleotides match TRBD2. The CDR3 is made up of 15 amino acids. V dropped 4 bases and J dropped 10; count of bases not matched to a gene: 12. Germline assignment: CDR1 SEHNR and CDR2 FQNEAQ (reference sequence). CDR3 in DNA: TGTGCCAGCAGCTCCACCGCGGGACTAGCGTCTGGCCAGTACTTC. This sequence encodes CASSSTAGLASGQYF.

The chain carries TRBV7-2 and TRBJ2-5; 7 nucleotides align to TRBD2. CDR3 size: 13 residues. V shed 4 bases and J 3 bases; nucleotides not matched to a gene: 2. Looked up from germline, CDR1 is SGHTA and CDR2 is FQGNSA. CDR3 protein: CASSSGLKETQYF. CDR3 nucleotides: TGTGCCAGCAGCTCGGGACTAAAAGAGACCCAGTACTTC.

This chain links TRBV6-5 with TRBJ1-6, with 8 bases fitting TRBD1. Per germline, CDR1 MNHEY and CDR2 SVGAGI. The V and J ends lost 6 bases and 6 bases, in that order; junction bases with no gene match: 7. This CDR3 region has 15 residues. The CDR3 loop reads CASSTQDRANSPLHF. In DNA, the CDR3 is TGTGCCAGCAGCACCCAGGACAGGGCTAATTCACCCCTCCACTTT.

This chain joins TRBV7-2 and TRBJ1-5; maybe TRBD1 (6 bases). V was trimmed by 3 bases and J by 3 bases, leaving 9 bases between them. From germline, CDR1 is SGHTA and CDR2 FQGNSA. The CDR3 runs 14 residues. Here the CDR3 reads CASSLKGDNQPQHF. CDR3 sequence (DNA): TGTGCCAGCAGCTTGAAGGGGGACAATCAGCCCCAGCATTTT.

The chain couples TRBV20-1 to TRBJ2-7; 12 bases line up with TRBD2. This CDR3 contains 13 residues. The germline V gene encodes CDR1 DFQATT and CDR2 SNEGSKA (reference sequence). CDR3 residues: CSGASGGAYEQYF. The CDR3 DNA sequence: TGCAGCGGAGCTAGCGGGGGGGCCTACGAGCAGTACTTC.

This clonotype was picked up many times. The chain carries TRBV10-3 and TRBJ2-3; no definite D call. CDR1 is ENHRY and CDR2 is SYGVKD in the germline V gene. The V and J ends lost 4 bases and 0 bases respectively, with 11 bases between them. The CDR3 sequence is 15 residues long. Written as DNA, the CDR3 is TGTGCCATCAGTGCTCTAACTTCTAGCACAGATACGCAGTATTTT. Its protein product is CAISALTSSTDTQYF.

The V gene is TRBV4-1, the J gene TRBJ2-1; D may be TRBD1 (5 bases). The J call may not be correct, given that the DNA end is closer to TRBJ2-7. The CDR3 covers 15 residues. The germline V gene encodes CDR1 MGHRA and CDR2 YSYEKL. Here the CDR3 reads CASSQSADSSYEQYF. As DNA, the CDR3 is TGCGCCAGCAGCCAGTCTGCCGACAGCTCCTACGAGCAGTACTTC.

The CDR3 region is CASSRLPGQNSPLHF. For the CDR3, the DNA is TGTGCCAGCAGCCGACTACCGGGACAGAATTCACCCCTCCACTTT. The chain has TRBV3-1 and TRBJ1-6, with TRBD1 matching over 7 bases. The CDR3 runs 15 residues. Losses at the gene ends were 4 bases for V and 7 bases for J; bases not matched to a gene: 7. Germline V gene sequence: CDR1 LGHDT, CDR2 YNNKEL (reference sequence).

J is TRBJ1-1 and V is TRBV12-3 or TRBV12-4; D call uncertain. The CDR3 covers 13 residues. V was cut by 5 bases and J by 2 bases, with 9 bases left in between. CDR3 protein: CASSTDLNTEAFF. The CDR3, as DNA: TGTGCCAGCAGTACGGACCTAAACACTGAAGCTTTCTTT.

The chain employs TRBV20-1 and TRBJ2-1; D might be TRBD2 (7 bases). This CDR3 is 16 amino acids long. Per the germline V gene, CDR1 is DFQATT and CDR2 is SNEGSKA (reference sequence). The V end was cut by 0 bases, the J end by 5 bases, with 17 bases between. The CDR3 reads CSARDLGRGPNNEQFF. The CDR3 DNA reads TGCAGTGCTAGAGATTTGGGGCGGGGGCCTAACAATGAGCAGTTCTTC.

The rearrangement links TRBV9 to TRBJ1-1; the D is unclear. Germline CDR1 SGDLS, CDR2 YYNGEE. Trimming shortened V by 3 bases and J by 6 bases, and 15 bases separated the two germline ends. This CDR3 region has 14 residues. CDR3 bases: TGTGCCAGCAGCGCTACCGCAGCGTACCCTGAAGCTTTCTTT. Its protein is CASSATAAYPEAFF.

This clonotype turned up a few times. The CDR3 loop reads CASSLTLTEVGIRYTF. CDR3 sequence (DNA): TGTGCCAGCAGCTTAACCTTGACTGAGGTGGGGATTCGTTACACCTTC. The chain links TRBV7-2 to TRBJ1-2; D is ambiguous. In germline, CDR1 is SGHTA, CDR2 FQGNSA. This CDR3 has 16 residues. Between the trimmed V and J ends, which lost 2 bases and 11 bases, there was a span of 24 bases.

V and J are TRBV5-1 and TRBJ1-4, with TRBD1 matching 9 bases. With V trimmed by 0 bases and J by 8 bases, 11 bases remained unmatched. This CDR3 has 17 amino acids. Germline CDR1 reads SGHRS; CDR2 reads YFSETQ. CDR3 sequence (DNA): TGCGCCAGCAGCTTGGAGGGACAGGGCTATTTAAAGGAAAAACTGTTTTTT. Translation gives CASSLEGQGYLKEKLFF. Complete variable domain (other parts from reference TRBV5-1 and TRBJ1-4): KAGVTQTPRYLIKTRGQQVTLSCSPISGHRSVSWYQQTPGQGLQFLFEYFSETQRNKGNFPGRFSGRQFSNSRSEMNVSTLELGDSALYLCASSLEGQGYLKEKLFFGSGTQLSVL.

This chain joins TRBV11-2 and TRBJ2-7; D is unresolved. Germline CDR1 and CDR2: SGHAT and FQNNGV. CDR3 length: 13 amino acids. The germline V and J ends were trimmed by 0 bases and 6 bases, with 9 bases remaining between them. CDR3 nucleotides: TGTGCCAGCAGCTTAGATATTCAGCGCGAGCAGTACTTC. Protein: CASSLDIQREQYF.

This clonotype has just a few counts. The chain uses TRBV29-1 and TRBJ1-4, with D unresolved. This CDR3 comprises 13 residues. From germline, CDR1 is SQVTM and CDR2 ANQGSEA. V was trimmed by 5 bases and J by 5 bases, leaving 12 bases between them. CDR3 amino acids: CSVSGRVNEKLFF. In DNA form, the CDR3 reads TGCAGCGTTTCTGGGAGGGTGAATGAAAAACTGTTTTTT.

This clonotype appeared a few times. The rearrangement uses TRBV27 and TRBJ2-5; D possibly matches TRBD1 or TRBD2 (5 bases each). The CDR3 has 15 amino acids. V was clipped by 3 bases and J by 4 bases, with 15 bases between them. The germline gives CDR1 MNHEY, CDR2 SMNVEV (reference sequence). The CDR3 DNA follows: TGTGCCAGCAGTTTCGACGGGGCGGGTCGAGAGACCCAGTACTTC. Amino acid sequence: CASSFDGAGRETQYF.

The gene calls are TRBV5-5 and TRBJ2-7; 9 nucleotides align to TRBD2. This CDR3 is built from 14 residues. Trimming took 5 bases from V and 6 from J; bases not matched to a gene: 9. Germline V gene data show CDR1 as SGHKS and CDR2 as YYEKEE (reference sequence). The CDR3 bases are TGTGCCAGCAGGTGGACTAGCGAAATTTCCGAGCAGTACTTC. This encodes CASRWTSEISEQYF.

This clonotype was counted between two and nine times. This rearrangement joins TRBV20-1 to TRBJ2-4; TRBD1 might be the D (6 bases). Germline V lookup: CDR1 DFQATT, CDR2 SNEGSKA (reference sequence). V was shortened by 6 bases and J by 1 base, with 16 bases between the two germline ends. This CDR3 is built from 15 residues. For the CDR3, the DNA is TGCAGTGCCCAGGGGTTAGATCTGGCCAAAAACATTCAGTACTTC. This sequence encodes CSAQGLDLAKNIQYF.

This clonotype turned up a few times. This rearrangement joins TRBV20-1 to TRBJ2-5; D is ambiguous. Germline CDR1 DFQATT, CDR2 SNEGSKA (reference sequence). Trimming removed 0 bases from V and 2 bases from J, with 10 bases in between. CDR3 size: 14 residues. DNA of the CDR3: TGCAGTGCTAGAGATCTGGAAGATCAAGAGACCCAGTACTTC. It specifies CSARDLEDQETQYF.

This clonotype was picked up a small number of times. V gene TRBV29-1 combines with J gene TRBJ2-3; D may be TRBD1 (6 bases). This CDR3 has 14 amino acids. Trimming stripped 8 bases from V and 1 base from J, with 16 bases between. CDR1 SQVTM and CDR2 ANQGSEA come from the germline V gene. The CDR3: CSSSGGTGTDTQYF. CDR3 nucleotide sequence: TGCAGCTCCAGTGGGGGCACCGGCACAGATACGCAGTATTTT.

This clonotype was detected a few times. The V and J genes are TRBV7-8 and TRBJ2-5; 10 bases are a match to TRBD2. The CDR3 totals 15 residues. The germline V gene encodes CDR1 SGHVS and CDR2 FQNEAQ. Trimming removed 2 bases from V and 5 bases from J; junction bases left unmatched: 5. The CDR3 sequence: CASSLIAGGGETQYF. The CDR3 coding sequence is TGTGCCAGCAGCTTAATAGCGGGAGGCGGGGAGACCCAGTACTTC.

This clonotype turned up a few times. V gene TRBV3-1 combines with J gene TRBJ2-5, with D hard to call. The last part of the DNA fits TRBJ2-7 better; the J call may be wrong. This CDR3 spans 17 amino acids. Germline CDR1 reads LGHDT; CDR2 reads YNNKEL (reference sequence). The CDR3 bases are TGTGCCAGCAGCCAAGAGGGATACCCGGCCCCCTCCTACGAGCAGTACTTC. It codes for CASSQEGYPAPSYEQYF.

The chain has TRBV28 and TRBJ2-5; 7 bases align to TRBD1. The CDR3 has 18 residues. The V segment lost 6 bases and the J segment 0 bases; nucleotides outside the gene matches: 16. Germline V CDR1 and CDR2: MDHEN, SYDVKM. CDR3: CASSYTTGFGAYQETQYF. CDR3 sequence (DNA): TGTGCCAGCAGCTACACGACAGGGTTCGGGGCGTACCAAGAGACCCAGTACTTC.

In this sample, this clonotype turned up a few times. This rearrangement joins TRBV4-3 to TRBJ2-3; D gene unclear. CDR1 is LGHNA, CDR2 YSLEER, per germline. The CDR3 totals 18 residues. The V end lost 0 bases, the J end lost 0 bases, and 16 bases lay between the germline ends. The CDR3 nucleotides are TGCGCCAGCAGCCAAGATGAATACGACGCCTCTAGCACAGATACGCAGTATTTT. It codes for CASSQDEYDASSTDTQYF.

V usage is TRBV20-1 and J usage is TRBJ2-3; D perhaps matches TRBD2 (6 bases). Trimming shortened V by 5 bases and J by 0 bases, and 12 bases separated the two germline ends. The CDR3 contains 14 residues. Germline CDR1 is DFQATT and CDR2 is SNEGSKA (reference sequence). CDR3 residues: CSAPRRGSTDTQYF. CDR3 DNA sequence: TGCAGTGCTCCGAGGCGGGGCAGCACAGATACGCAGTATTTT.